These 22 T cell receptor beta chains originate from one sample sequenced in a study of blood T cell repertoires in COVID-19. Assay used: immunoSEQ multiplex PCR; TCRdb lists only in-frame clones, some missing. Among 250,000 to 300,000 clones listed, approximately 85% were seen once. Sequenced material: peripheral blood. Every receptor here comes from a man aged 50-59 years with active or convalescent COVID-19.

V usage is TRBV11-2 and J usage is TRBJ2-2, with D maybe TRBD2 (5 bases). Trimming took off 10 bases at V and 4 bases at J, with 13 bases between the two ends. Germline V CDR1 and CDR2: SGHAT, FQNNGV. The CDR3 is 13 residues long. The CDR3 sequence: CAKKRSGTGELFF. DNA of the CDR3: TGTGCCAAAAAACGGAGCGGCACCGGGGAGCTGTTTTTT. The complete variable domain, with remaining parts taken from reference TRBV11-2 and TRBJ2-2, reads EAGVAQSPRYKIIEKRQSVAFWCNPISGHATLYWYQQILGQGPKLLIQFQNNGVVDDSQLPKDRFSAERLKGVDSTLKIQPAKLEDSAVYLCAKKRSGTGELFFGEGSRLTVL.

The gene calls are TRBV7-3 and TRBJ2-3; unclear D gene. V lost 5 bases and J 6 bases, leaving 18 bases between the germline ends. The germline CDR1 and CDR2 sequences are SGHTA and FQGTGA. The CDR3 sequence is 15 residues long. The CDR3 coding sequence is TGTGCCAGCAGCCCGATGATAACGATGGGCGATACGCAGTATTTT. Residues: CASSPMITMGDTQYF.

The chain has TRBV18 and TRBJ2-2; D call uncertain. The CDR3 has 15 amino acids. V shed 1 base and J shed 1 base, with 7 bases lying between them. Germline lookup yields CDR1 KGHSH and CDR2 LQKENI. The CDR3 DNA reads TGTGCCAGCTCACCACTCGAGGTGAACACCGGGGAGCTGTTTTTT. Translated: CASSPLEVNTGELFF. The full variable domain, in which reference TRBV18 and TRBJ2-2 provide the parts outside the CDR3, is NAGVMQNPRHLVRRRGQEARLRCSPMKGHSHVYWYRQLPEEGLKFMVYLQKENIIDESGMPKERFSAEFPKEGPSILRIQQVVRGDSAAYFCASSPLEVNTGELFFGEGSRLTVL.

This clone occurred a few times. The gene calls are TRBV28 and TRBJ2-1; 7 bases fit TRBD1. The CDR3 contains 15 residues. CDR1 and CDR2 from the germline V gene are MDHEN and SYDVKM. With V trimmed by 1 base and J by 5 bases, 5 bases remained unmatched. CDR3 loop: CASSLLQGSDNEQFF. The CDR3, as DNA: TGTGCCAGCAGTTTATTACAGGGGAGTGACAATGAGCAGTTCTTC.

This clone appeared a single time. The rearrangement links TRBV4-3 to TRBJ2-7; 7 nucleotides line up with TRBD1. This CDR3 is built from 14 residues. The germline V gene encodes CDR1 LGHNA and CDR2 YSLEER. With 4 bases clipped from V and 2 bases from J, the junction kept 5 bases outside the gene matches. DNA of the CDR3: TGCGCCAGCAGCCCACGACAGGGCACCTACGAGCAGTACTTC. Amino acids: CASSPRQGTYEQYF.

The chain couples TRBV5-1 to TRBJ2-3; D might be TRBD2 (6 bases). Trimming cost V 5 bases and J 4 bases, with 20 bases left between them. This CDR3 is 16 amino acids long. Germline CDR1 SGHRS, CDR2 YFSETQ. CDR3 sequence (DNA): TGCGCCAGCAGGGGGTCCTGGGCAGGAGGGGCAGATACGCAGTATTTT. Its protein product is CASRGSWAGGADTQYF.

The CDR3 DNA reads TGTGCCAGCAGTTCTAAACCCAGGGGGCCGAAGACCCAGTACTTC. It codes for CASSSKPRGPKTQYF. V is TRBV6-5 and J is TRBJ2-5, with TRBD1 identical over 8 bases. V was clipped by 4 bases and J by 6 bases; unmatched bases: 10. The CDR3 spans 15 residues. CDR1 MNHEY and CDR2 SVGAGI come from the germline V gene.

The gene calls are TRBV18 and TRBJ2-7, with a possible D match to TRBD2 (5 bases). Trimming removed 6 bases from V and 3 bases from J, with 15 bases in between. The CDR3 has 14 amino acids. The germline V gene has CDR1 KGHSH and CDR2 LQKENI. The CDR3 protein is CASSEGRRSYEQYF. In nucleotides, the CDR3 is TGTGCCAGCTCGGAAGGACGGAGGAGCTACGAGCAGTACTTC.

The chain couples TRBV5-1 to TRBJ2-7; D is unclear. The CDR3 length is 14 residues. Germline lookup yields CDR1 SGHRS and CDR2 YFSETQ. Trimming cost V 10 bases and J 2 bases, with 19 bases left between them. CDR3 in amino acids: CASSPASRTYEQYF. CDR3 DNA sequence: TGCGCCTCCAGCCCAGCGTCCCGTACCTACGAGCAGTACTTC.

The table lists this clone with a count of one. The rearrangement links TRBV14 to TRBJ1-3; 8 bases fit TRBD1. Per germline, CDR1 SGHDN and CDR2 FVKESK. V shed 2 bases and J 0 bases; nucleotides not matched to a gene: 6. This CDR3 region has 17 residues. Here the CDR3 DNA reads TGTGCCAGCAGCCAATTGGACAGGGCCCTCTCTGGAAACACCATATATTTT. It encodes CASSQLDRALSGNTIYF.

The count of this clone is one. The chain employs TRBV11-2 and TRBJ2-1, with TRBD2 matching 9 bases. CDR1 SGHAT and CDR2 FQNNGV come from the germline V gene. J lost 9 bases, V lost 5 bases, and 11 bases had no gene match. The CDR3 sequence is 15 residues long. The CDR3 region is CASSTPGLAFGEQFF. For the CDR3, the DNA is TGTGCCAGCAGCACACCGGGACTAGCTTTTGGTGAGCAGTTCTTC.

V is TRBV5-1 and J is TRBJ2-1, with 14 bases matching TRBD2. Trimming removed 1 base from V and 4 bases from J; junction bases left unmatched: 7. CDR1 is SGHRS and CDR2 is YFSETQ in the germline V gene. There are 18 residues in the CDR3. CDR3 sequence reads: CASSLMGLAGVFYNEQFF. The CDR3 DNA reads as TGCGCCAGCAGCTTGATGGGACTAGCGGGAGTATTTTACAATGAGCAGTTCTTC.

The chain uses TRBV2 and TRBJ2-1; 8 bases are shared with TRBD2. The CDR3 totals 15 residues. The germline V gene has CDR1 SNHLY and CDR2 FYNNEI. After removal of 10 bases from V and 7 bases from J, the junction contained 15 bases not matched to a gene. The CDR3 DNA reads as TGTGCCATCATGGGTTCAGGACTAGCAGGGAATGAGCAGTTCTTC. Translated: CAIMGSGLAGNEQFF.

In its sample, this clone was seen a few times. V and J are TRBV6-2 or TRBV6-3 and TRBJ2-1; TRBD2 agrees at 12 bases. Germline V gene data show CDR1 as MNHEY and CDR2 as SVGEGT. The CDR3 runs 18 residues. With V trimmed by 4 bases and J by 4 bases, 11 bases remained unmatched. Written as DNA, the CDR3 is TGTGCCAGCAGTTTCGGAACTAGCGGGAGGACCCGATACAATGAGCAGTTCTTC. Its protein product is CASSFGTSGRTRYNEQFF.

This rearrangement joins TRBV7-9 to TRBJ2-2; D is unresolved. This CDR3 spans 13 amino acids. Per the germline V gene, CDR1 is SEHNR and CDR2 is FQNEAQ (reference sequence). V lost 6 bases to trimming and J lost 10 bases, with 15 bases between them. The CDR3 DNA sequence: TGTGCCAGCAGTTGGGCACAGAGAGAGGAGCTGTTTTTT. The encoded protein is CASSWAQREELFF. Filled out from reference TRBV7-9 and TRBJ2-2, the complete variable domain reads DTGVSQNPRHKITKRGQNVTFRCDPISEHNRLYWYRQTLGQGPEFLTYFQNEAQLEKSRLLSDRFSAERPKGSFSTLEIQRTEQGDSAMYLCASSWAQREELFFGEGSRLTVL.

The rearrangement links TRBV14 to TRBJ2-3; D remains unclear. V lost 0 bases, J lost 3 bases, and 10 bases lay in between. The CDR3 spans 15 residues. Germline values: CDR1 SGHDN, CDR2 FVKESK. CDR3 sequence (DNA): TGTGCCAGCAGCCAAGATCAATCGACTACAGATACGCAGTATTTT. Protein: CASSQDQSTTDTQYF.

The V gene is TRBV3-1 (or the pseudogene TRBV3-2), the J gene TRBJ2-7; 9 nucleotides line up with TRBD2. V lost 1 base and J lost 2; bases outside the gene matches: 3. This CDR3 region has 15 residues. Germline V gene lookup returns CDR1 LGHDT and CDR2 YNNKEL (reference sequence). The CDR3 nucleotides are TGTGCCAGCAGCCAAGGGACTAGCGATACCTACGAGCAGTACTTC. Residues: CASSQGTSDTYEQYF.

The chain employs TRBV6-1 and TRBJ2-1, with D tentatively TRBD2 (6 bases). This CDR3 contains 18 residues. V was cut by 2 bases and J by 5 bases, with 22 bases left in between. Germline values: CDR1 MNHNS, CDR2 SASEGT. This CDR3 is CASSEFALGGARDNEQFF. The CDR3 bases are TGTGCCAGCAGTGAATTCGCATTGGGCGGGGCGAGAGACAATGAGCAGTTCTTC.

The rearrangement joins TRBV7-9 to TRBJ1-1; TRBD1 might be the D (5 bases). V was clipped by 3 bases and J by 5 bases, with 7 bases between them. Germline-derived CDR1 and CDR2 are SEHNR and FQNEAQ (reference sequence). This CDR3 has 12 residues. CDR3 sequence: CASSFQGTEAFF. CDR3 coding DNA: TGTGCCAGCAGCTTCCAGGGTACTGAAGCTTTCTTT.

V and J are TRBV7-3 and TRBJ1-1, with 8 bases matching TRBD1. V gave up 3 bases and J gave up 2 bases; unmatched junction bases: 2. From germline, CDR1 is SGHTA and CDR2 FQGTGA. This CDR3 comprises 14 residues. The CDR3 DNA reads TGTGCCAGCAGCTTGACAGGGGCTAACACTGAAGCTTTCTTT. Protein sequence: CASSLTGANTEAFF.

The chain couples TRBV13 to TRBJ2-1; possibly TRBD2 for D (5 bases). The CDR3 loop spans 15 amino acids. V lost 5 bases, J lost 6 bases, and 17 bases lay in between. Germline loops: CDR1 PRHDT, CDR2 FYEKMQ (reference sequence). The CDR3 loop reads CASSRTRTAGNEQFF. CDR3 nucleotides: TGTGCCAGCAGCCGCACTCGGACTGCCGGCAATGAGCAGTTCTTC.

This clone was seen only once. The rearrangement links TRBV3-1 (or the pseudogene TRBV3-2) to TRBJ1-4; no clear D gene. Trimming left V 10 bases short and J 7 bases short, with 16 bases between. Looked up from germline, CDR1 is LGHDT and CDR2 is YNNKEL (reference sequence). CDR3 length: 13 amino acids. CDR3 DNA: TGTGCCACCGGGATTCGGGAGACTGAAAAACTGTTTTTT. As protein: CATGIRETEKLFF.